The 24 T cell receptor beta chains reported below all come from one sample, sequenced in a study of T-cell reconstitution after alpha-beta-depleted transplantation in children. Unique molecular identifiers were incorporated when the TCRbeta library was constructed. MiXCR, run by TCRdb on the PCR reads, gives a single entry per CDR3 protein. Of 900,000 or so distinct CDR3 sequences listed, 16% are singletons. The source material was PBMCs, mostly from graft donor cells, sampled 360 days after TCRalphabeta/CD19-depleted stem cell transplant. The source of these receptors is a male patient between 10 and 17 years old who had a stem cell transplant for acute lymphoblastic leukemia, so the T cells may come from the graft donor.

The sample holds a few counts of this clonotype. J is TRBJ2-3 and V is TRBV28; D uncertain. Per germline, CDR1 MDHEN and CDR2 SYDVKM. The CDR3 extends over 11 amino acids. V was cut by 7 bases and J by 6 bases, with 8 bases left in between. In DNA form, the CDR3 reads TGTGCCAGCACCATTAGGGATACGCAGTATTTT. As protein: CASTIRDTQYF.

The chain links TRBV30 to TRBJ2-7, with 7 bases identical to TRBD2. CDR3 size: 16 residues. The V gene's germline CDR1 is GTSNPN and CDR2 SVGIG (reference sequence). The J segment lost 1 base and the V segment lost 0 bases, leaving 9 bases of the junction unmatched. As DNA, the CDR3 is TGTGCCTGGAGTGTAGGGGTCTGGGAGGGATCCTACGAGCAGTACTTC. Amino acid sequence: CAWSVGVWEGSYEQYF.

This clonotype was seen a handful of times. The chain has TRBV5-1 and TRBJ2-2; the match to TRBD2 covers 12 bases. Germline CDR1 and CDR2: SGHRS and YFSETQ. The CDR3 runs 17 residues. V shed 1 base and J 6 bases; nucleotides not matched to a gene: 7. The CDR3 spells CASSLSSGRAFAGELFF. In DNA, the CDR3 is TGCGCCAGCAGCTTGTCTAGCGGGAGGGCCTTTGCCGGGGAGCTGTTTTTT.

Many counts were recorded for this clonotype. The chain couples TRBV5-1 to TRBJ2-7; 14 nucleotides match TRBD2. Looked up from germline, CDR1 is SGHRS and CDR2 is YFSETQ. V dropped 6 bases and J dropped 4; count of bases not matched to a gene: 6. The length of the CDR3 is 15 residues. This CDR3 is CASNVGTSGRYEQYF. DNA of the CDR3: TGCGCCAGCAACGTGGGGACTAGCGGGAGATACGAGCAGTACTTC.

This clonotype was recorded a few times. The rearrangement links TRBV4-1 to TRBJ2-1, with 13 bases fitting TRBD2. Germline V gives CDR1 MGHRA, CDR2 YSYEKL. Losses at the gene ends were 4 bases for V and 5 bases for J; bases not matched to a gene: 5. This CDR3 is 16 amino acids long. The CDR3 region is CASSPEGLAGHNEQFF. The CDR3 DNA sequence: TGCGCCAGCAGCCCGGAGGGACTAGCGGGACACAATGAGCAGTTCTTC.

The rearrangement uses TRBV7-6 and TRBJ2-1; no clear D. The V and J ends lost 3 bases and 2 bases respectively, with 14 bases between them. Germline V lookup: CDR1 SGHVS, CDR2 FNYEAQ. The CDR3 sequence is 16 residues long. The CDR3 nucleotides read TGTGCCAGCAGCTTGGAACGGTTTGACGCCTACAATGAGCAGTTCTTC. As protein: CASSLERFDAYNEQFF.

This clonotype was seen a handful of times. The gene calls are TRBV29-1 and TRBJ2-5; maybe TRBD2 (6 bases). The CDR3 contains 12 residues. V was pared by 6 bases and J by 5 bases, with 13 bases between. Germline V gene sequence: CDR1 SQVTM, CDR2 ANQGSEA. The CDR3 sequence is CSVRLVGETQYF. CDR3 in DNA: TGCAGCGTCAGACTAGTGGGGGAGACCCAGTACTTC.

This clonotype was recorded a few times. The genes are TRBV11-1 and TRBJ1-2; 7 nucleotides line up with TRBD1. This CDR3 region has 13 residues. Germline V gene lookup returns CDR1 SGHAT and CDR2 FQDESV (reference sequence). V trimming: 6 bases; J trimming: 3 bases; junction bases outside the gene matches: 4. The CDR3 spells CASRDRADYGYTF. The CDR3 bases are TGTGCCAGCAGAGACAGGGCTGACTATGGCTACACCTTC.

This chain uses TRBV7-9 with TRBJ1-4; 8 bases align to TRBD1. Germline-derived CDR1 and CDR2 are SEHNR and FQNEAQ (reference sequence). V shed 3 bases, J shed 7 bases, and the junction held 7 bases outside the gene matches. This CDR3 contains 15 residues. CDR3 protein: CASSFPDRDLEKLFF. In nucleotides, the CDR3 is TGTGCCAGCAGCTTCCCGGACAGGGATCTTGAAAAACTGTTTTTT.

The chain has TRBV7-2 and TRBJ2-1; no firm D call. Germline V gene sequence: CDR1 SGHTA, CDR2 FQGNSA. This CDR3 comprises 16 residues. The V end was cut by 1 base, the J end by 0 bases, with 10 bases between. CDR3 in DNA: TGTGCCAGCAGCTTAGAGGGTCTTGGCTCCTACAATGAGCAGTTCTTC. Its protein is CASSLEGLGSYNEQFF.

This clonotype was observed many times. The V and J genes are TRBV12-3 or TRBV12-4 and TRBJ2-1; D ambiguous. This CDR3 comprises 14 residues. Trimming stripped 4 bases from V and 4 bases from J, with 11 bases between. CDR3 sequence: CASSYPPGYNEQFF. The DNA of the CDR3 is TGTGCCAGCAGTTACCCCCCCGGTTACAATGAGCAGTTCTTC.

The chain combines TRBV20-1 with TRBJ2-5; D is possibly TRBD1 or TRBD2 (5 bases each). Germline V gene data show CDR1 as DFQATT and CDR2 as SNEGSKA (reference sequence). Trimming removed 1 base from V and 5 bases from J, with 14 bases in between. The CDR3 consists of 14 residues. The CDR3 protein is CSARAWGFWETQYF. CDR3 coding DNA: TGCAGTGCTAGAGCGTGGGGGTTTTGGGAGACCCAGTACTTC.

This clonotype came up once. In DNA, the CDR3 is TGTGCCAGCAGGCAATCAGGAGCCTTCGGTGAGCAGTTCTTC. It translates to CASRQSGAFGEQFF. The rearrangement joins TRBV27 to TRBJ2-1; D ambiguous. Trimming left V 6 bases short and J 9 bases short, with 18 bases between. CDR1 and CDR2 from the germline V gene are MNHEY and SMNVEV (reference sequence). The CDR3 sequence is 14 residues long.

This clonotype appeared a few times. The chain joins TRBV20-1 to TRBJ2-2, with D perhaps TRBD2 (6 bases). Between the trimmed V and J ends, which lost 6 bases and 7 bases, there was a span of 12 bases. The germline CDR1 and CDR2 sequences are DFQATT and SNEGSKA (reference sequence). There are 12 residues in the CDR3. This chain's CDR3 is CSACGEVGELFF. The CDR3 nucleotides are TGCAGTGCCTGCGGGGAGGTCGGGGAGCTGTTTTTT.

The CDR3 is CASSSPRDFPHYGYTF. CDR3 sequence (DNA): TGTGCCAGCAGCTCCCCCCGGGACTTCCCTCACTATGGCTACACCTTC. The genes are TRBV11-2 and TRBJ1-2; D possibly corresponds to TRBD1 (5 bases). CDR1 is SGHAT, CDR2 FQNNGV, per germline. The CDR3 spans 16 residues. Trimming removed 4 bases at V and 3 bases at J, with 18 bases between.

The chain carries TRBV27 and TRBJ2-1; 8 bases map to TRBD1. With 4 bases clipped from V and 8 bases from J, the junction kept 7 bases outside the gene matches. CDR3 length: 14 residues. The germline V gene has CDR1 MNHEY and CDR2 SMNVEV (reference sequence). CDR3 sequence: CASSWTGLGDEQFF. The CDR3, as DNA: TGTGCCAGCAGTTGGACAGGGTTAGGAGATGAGCAGTTCTTC.

This clonotype was found once. The CDR3 here is CASSPIYRGTTEAFF. CDR3 nucleotides: TGTGCCAGCAGCCCAATTTACAGGGGGACCACTGAAGCTTTCTTT. J is TRBJ1-1 and V is TRBV7-3; 8 nucleotides agree with TRBD1. The CDR3 extends over 15 amino acids. Germline assignment: CDR1 SGHTA and CDR2 FQGTGA. V shed 5 bases and J 4 bases; nucleotides not matched to a gene: 9.

This clonotype was observed a handful of times. This rearrangement joins TRBV11-2 to TRBJ2-7, with a weak D call TRBD2 (5 bases). The germline CDR1 and CDR2 sequences are SGHAT and FQNNGV. Between the trimmed V and J ends, which lost 0 bases and 0 bases, there was a span of 6 bases. The CDR3 has 14 residues. The CDR3 coding sequence is TGTGCCAGCAGCTTAGACGGGATCTCCTACGAGCAGTACTTC. Protein sequence: CASSLDGISYEQYF.

This clonotype was detected ten times or more. The V and J genes are TRBV10-1 and TRBJ2-3; D tentatively reads TRBD1 or TRBD2 (5 bases each). Trimming stripped 3 bases from V and 3 bases from J, with 16 bases between. Per germline, CDR1 WNHNN and CDR2 SYGVQD (reference sequence). This CDR3 contains 16 residues. The CDR3 spells CASSEGWGSRTDTQYF. The CDR3 nucleotides read TGCGCCAGCAGTGAAGGTTGGGGGAGCAGGACAGATACGCAGTATTTT.

This chain uses TRBV12-3 or TRBV12-4 with TRBJ2-6; D is unclear. This CDR3 has 16 amino acids. The ends were cut back, 6 bases at V and 0 bases at J, with 12 bases in the middle. The CDR3 protein is CASRHMTRSGANVLTF. The CDR3, as DNA: TGTGCCAGCAGACACATGACACGCTCTGGGGCCAACGTCCTGACTTTC.

In its sample, this clonotype was seen once. The chain carries TRBV6-5 and TRBJ2-1; the D gene could be TRBD1 or TRBD2 (6 bases each). The CDR3 extends over 19 amino acids. CDR1 MNHEY and CDR2 SVGAGI come from the germline V gene. Trimming cost V 3 bases and J 4 bases, with 25 bases left between them. CDR3 in amino acids: CASSYGGRALKELYNEQFF. In nucleotides, the CDR3 is TGTGCCAGCAGTTATGGGGGGCGCGCCCTTAAGGAGCTATACAATGAGCAGTTCTTC.

This clonotype was counted only a few times. The V and J genes are TRBV14 and TRBJ2-1, with D hard to call. Trimming took off 0 bases at V and 2 bases at J, with 11 bases between the two ends. This CDR3 region has 16 residues. The germline gives CDR1 SGHDN, CDR2 FVKESK. CDR3: CASSQDKGVTYNEQFF. The CDR3 DNA reads TGTGCCAGCAGCCAAGATAAGGGTGTGACCTACAATGAGCAGTTCTTC. The variable domain in full, completed from reference TRBV14 and TRBJ2-1, reads EAGVTQFPSHSVIEKGQTVTLRCDPISGHDNLYWYRRVMGKEIKFLLHFVKESKQDESGMPNNRFLAERTGGTYSTLKVQPAELEDSGVYFCASSQDKGVTYNEQFFGPGTRLTVL.

This clonotype was counted only a few times. The chain couples TRBV7-2 to TRBJ2-7; D gene uncertain. The germline gives CDR1 SGHTA, CDR2 FQGNSA. The V and J ends lost 3 bases and 6 bases respectively, with 12 bases between them. The CDR3 contains 13 residues. The CDR3 DNA reads TGTGCCAGCAGCTTTAACTACCTCGGCGAGCAGTACTTC. As protein: CASSFNYLGEQYF.

The rearrangement joins TRBV25-1 to TRBJ1-5; D ambiguous. The germline CDR1 and CDR2 sequences are MGHDK and SYGVNS. V was trimmed by 2 bases and J by 5 bases, leaving 7 bases between them. The CDR3 has 13 amino acids. The CDR3 coding sequence is TGTGCCAGCAGTGAAGGGAGGGATCAGCCCCAGCATTTT. This gives the protein CASSEGRDQPQHF.